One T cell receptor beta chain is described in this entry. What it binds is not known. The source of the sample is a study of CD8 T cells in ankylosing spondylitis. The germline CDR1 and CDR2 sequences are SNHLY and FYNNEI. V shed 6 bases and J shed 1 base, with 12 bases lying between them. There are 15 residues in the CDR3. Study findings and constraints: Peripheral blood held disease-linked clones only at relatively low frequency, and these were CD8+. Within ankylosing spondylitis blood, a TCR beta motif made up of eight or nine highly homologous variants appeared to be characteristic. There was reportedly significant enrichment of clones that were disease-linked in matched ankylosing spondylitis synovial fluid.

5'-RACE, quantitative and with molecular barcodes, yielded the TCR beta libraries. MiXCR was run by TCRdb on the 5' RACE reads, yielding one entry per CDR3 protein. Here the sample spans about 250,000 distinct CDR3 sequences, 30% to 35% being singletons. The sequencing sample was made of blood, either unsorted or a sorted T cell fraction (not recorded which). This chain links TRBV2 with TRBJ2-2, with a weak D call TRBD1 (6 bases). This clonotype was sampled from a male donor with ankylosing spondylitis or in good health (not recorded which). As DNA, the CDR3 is TGTGCCAGCAGGGTACAGGGATTGAACACCGGGGAGCTGTTTTTT. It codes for CASRVQGLNTGELFF.